This record concerns one T cell receptor beta chain sequence. Stable Graves' hyperthyroidism meant no ophthalmopathy progression within 18 months. Patients having uncontrolled infection, another autoimmune disease, pregnancy or lactation were not included. Researchers amplified the TCR beta CDR3 regions from RNA transcripts. The HTBI primer set served for first-round RT-PCR of the TCR CDR3. TCRdb ran MiXCR on the multiplex PCR reads and lists one entry per CDR3 protein. The profile shows 300,000 to 450,000 distinct CDR3 sequences, roughly 13% of them singletons. This record comes from a study of T cells in Graves' hyperthyroidism and ophthalmopathy. As for the study in general: At initial diagnosis, before any treatment had begun, peripheral blood was obtained.

Sequencing was carried out using blood. The clonotype comes from a young woman with Graves' hyperthyroidism.

Here the CDR3 reads CASSPYRETGGYTF. CDR3 bases: TGTGCCAGCAGCCCATACAGGGAGACGGGAGGCTACACCTTC. J is TRBJ1-2 and V is TRBV7-9, with D possibly being TRBD1 (6 bases). The ends were cut back, 5 bases at V and 8 bases at J, with 18 bases in the middle. Per the germline V gene, CDR1 is SEHNR and CDR2 is FQNEAQ (reference sequence). The CDR3 is 14 residues long.